These 26 T cell receptor beta chains originate from one sample sequenced in a study of T cells in Graves' hyperthyroidism and ophthalmopathy. TCR beta CDR3 region amplification was performed from RNA transcripts. The HTBI primer set was used in a first-round RT-PCR of the TCR CDR3. Each CDR3 protein gets one entry after TCRdb re-called the multiplex PCR reads with MiXCR. This repertoire shows a few hundred thousand distinct CDR3 sequences, 15% to 19% found once; its top ten account for around 7.8%. Sequencing was carried out using blood. The receptor set was obtained from a woman aged 25 to 39 with Graves' hyperthyroidism.

The chain couples TRBV5-1 to TRBJ2-7; TRBD1 aligns across 8 bases. Germline trimming cut 4 bases from V and 4 bases from J; bases unmatched to any gene: 7. Germline V CDR1 and CDR2: SGHRS, YFSETQ. This CDR3 has 14 residues. CDR3: CASSPGQAGYEQYF. Here the CDR3 DNA reads TGCGCCAGCAGCCCGGGACAGGCGGGTTACGAGCAGTACTTC.

This clonotype has more than one count but fewer than ten. The J gene is TRBJ2-3, the V gene TRBV24-1; D not resolved. Trimming removed 3 bases from V and 6 bases from J, with 6 bases in between. The CDR3 is 12 residues long. Looked up from germline, CDR1 is KGHDR and CDR2 is SFDVKD. CDR3 coding DNA: TGTGCCACCAGTGATAATGGGGATACGCAGTATTTT. As protein: CATSDNGDTQYF.

Ten or more counts support this clonotype. The chain joins TRBV4-1 to TRBJ2-1, with TRBD2 matching 11 bases. The CDR3 has 16 amino acids. CDR1 is MGHRA and CDR2 is YSYEKL in the germline V gene. The V gene end was trimmed by 2 bases and the J gene end by 7 bases; junction bases not matched to a gene: 7. CDR3 sequence: CASSQIAGGFTNEQFF. CDR3 nucleotides: TGCGCCAGCAGCCAAATAGCGGGAGGGTTCACAAATGAGCAGTTCTTC.

Only a few counts were recorded for this clonotype. With a much larger clone just one base away, this may be a read error. The chain carries TRBV6-2 or TRBV6-3 and TRBJ2-7; D is unresolved. The CDR3 is 12 amino acids. Germline V gives CDR1 MNHEY, CDR2 SVGEGT. V was shortened by 0 bases and J by 3 bases, with 3 bases between the two germline ends. The DNA of the CDR3 is TGTGCCAGCAGTTACTCGGTCTACGAGCAGTACTTC. Amino acid sequence: CASSYSVYEQYF.

This clonotype was observed many times. J is TRBJ1-2 and V is TRBV20-1; D perhaps matches TRBD1 (6 bases). The CDR3 is 11 amino acids. V was clipped by 5 bases and J by 6 bases, with 10 bases between them. CDR1 is DFQATT and CDR2 is SNEGSKA in the germline V gene (reference sequence). The CDR3, as DNA: TGCAGTGCTGTTAACAGGGATGGCTACACCTTC. Protein product: CSAVNRDGYTF.

This clonotype was found many times. The chain carries TRBV27 and TRBJ2-3, with 12 positions matching TRBD2. Germline V lookup: CDR1 MNHEY, CDR2 SMNVEV (reference sequence). The CDR3 runs 17 residues. V trimming: 6 bases; J trimming: 0 bases; junction bases outside the gene matches: 7. The CDR3 coding sequence is TGTGCCAGCAGCGAGGGACTAGCGGGCGTTAGCACAGATACGCAGTATTTT. Its translation: CASSEGLAGVSTDTQYF.

This clonotype was recorded a few times. The chain is built from TRBV20-1 and TRBJ2-5; no definite D call. The CDR3 covers 12 residues. The germline V and J ends were trimmed by 1 base and 3 bases, with 6 bases remaining between them. The germline V gene has CDR1 DFQATT and CDR2 SNEGSKA (reference sequence). As DNA, the CDR3 is TGCAGTGCTAGAGTGAGAGAAGAGACCCAGTACTTC. Translated, it gives CSARVREETQYF.

V gene TRBV12-3 or TRBV12-4 combines with J gene TRBJ1-2; D gene unclear. CDR3 length: 16 residues. V lost 3 bases to trimming and J lost 4 bases, with 18 bases between them. In nucleotides, the CDR3 is TGTGCCAGCAGTTTCTACAGACGGGGAAGTTCCTATGGCTACACCTTC. Translation: CASSFYRRGSSYGYTF.

This clonotype was seen at least ten times. The J gene is TRBJ2-7, the V gene TRBV27; maybe TRBD1 (6 bases). The germline V gene has CDR1 MNHEY and CDR2 SMNVEV (reference sequence). The CDR3 length is 14 residues. V lost 3 bases and J 3 bases, leaving 12 bases between the germline ends. CDR3 sequence reads: CASSFGRGYYEQYF. The CDR3 nucleotides are TGTGCCAGCAGTTTTGGCAGGGGATACTACGAGCAGTACTTC.

This clonotype showed up many times. The rearrangement joins TRBV10-3 to TRBJ2-7, with 7 bases matching TRBD2. Germline values: CDR1 ENHRY, CDR2 SYGVKD. The CDR3 consists of 14 residues. V dropped 3 bases and J dropped 4; count of bases not matched to a gene: 6. CDR3 nucleotide sequence: TGTGCCATCAGTGACCAGGGAGGGACGTACGAGCAGTACTTC. It encodes CAISDQGGTYEQYF.

This clonotype occurred a few times. The rearrangement joins TRBV6-1 to TRBJ2-4, with D unclear. Germline V lookup: CDR1 MNHNS, CDR2 SASEGT. With 3 bases removed from V and 6 bases from J, the gap between germline ends came to 6 bases. The CDR3 length is 12 residues. CDR3 in amino acids: CASSESLNIQYF. CDR3 nucleotides: TGTGCCAGCAGTGAGTCATTAAACATTCAGTACTTC.

This clonotype occurred many times. V is TRBV2 and J is TRBJ2-2, with 7 bases lining up with TRBD2. This CDR3 contains 14 residues. The V gene's germline CDR1 is SNHLY and CDR2 FYNNEI. Unmatched junction bases numbered 5, after V lost 10 bases and J lost 0 bases. The CDR3 loop reads CATKLASNTGELFF. The CDR3 region has the DNA TGTGCCACCAAACTAGCGTCGAACACCGGGGAGCTGTTTTTT.

This clonotype showed up many times. The V gene is TRBV10-3, the J gene TRBJ1-1, with TRBD1 matching over 9 bases. V lost 4 bases to trimming and J lost 1 base; unmatched junction nucleotides: 13. The CDR3 consists of 18 residues. CDR1 is ENHRY, CDR2 SYGVKD, per germline. CDR3: CAISAPPGQGTTNTEAFF. The CDR3 nucleotides read TGTGCCATCAGTGCGCCGCCGGGACAGGGTACCACGAACACTGAAGCTTTCTTT.

In nucleotides, the CDR3 is TGCGCCAGCAGTACTAGCGGGGGACCTACCTACGAGCAGTACTTC. This codes for CASSTSGGPTYEQYF. The V gene is TRBV10-1, the J gene TRBJ2-7, with 11 bases matching TRBD2. CDR1 is WNHNN, CDR2 SYGVQD, per germline (reference sequence). The CDR3 length is 15 residues. V lost 5 bases and J lost 2; bases outside the gene matches: 5.

This clonotype came up a few times. The chain links TRBV5-4 to TRBJ2-7; D is perhaps TRBD2 (6 bases). This CDR3 comprises 15 residues. Trimming shortened V by 3 bases and J by 3 bases, and 16 bases separated the two germline ends. Germline CDR1 is SGHNT and CDR2 is YYREEE (reference sequence). The CDR3 spells CASSSGPGVFYEQYF. CDR3 coding DNA: TGTGCCAGCAGCTCTGGTCCGGGAGTATTCTACGAGCAGTACTTC. The full variable domain, in which reference TRBV5-4 and TRBJ2-7 provide the parts outside the CDR3, is ETGVTQSPTHLIKTRGQQVTLRCSSQSGHNTVSWYQQALGQGPQFIFQYYREEENGRGNFPPRFSGLQFPNYSSELNVNALELDDSALYLCASSSGPGVFYEQYFGPGTRLTVT.

The rearrangement uses TRBV9 and TRBJ1-1; 7 bases are shared with TRBD1. Trimming at V came to 3 bases and at J to 11 bases, leaving 10 bases not matched to a gene. Germline-derived CDR1 and CDR2 are SGDLS and YYNGEE. CDR3 length equals 13 residues. The CDR3 coding sequence is TGTGCCAGCAGCGGAGGGGACAGATTGCGGGCTTTCTTT. It yields the protein CASSGGDRLRAFF.

This clonotype was counted ten times or more. The chain uses TRBV11-1 and TRBJ1-1; D remains ambiguous. The CDR3 contains 14 residues. The V end was cut by 2 bases, the J end by 1 base, with 8 bases between. Germline V gene data show CDR1 as SGHAT and CDR2 as FQDESV (reference sequence). The CDR3 DNA reads TGTGCCAGCAGCTTAATCGGACGGAACACTGAAGCTTTCTTT. Protein product: CASSLIGRNTEAFF.

The rearrangement uses TRBV5-1 and TRBJ2-7; 13 bases are shared with TRBD2. V shed 0 bases, J shed 6 bases, and the junction held 9 bases outside the gene matches. Germline assignment: CDR1 SGHRS and CDR2 YFSETQ. CDR3 length: 17 residues. CDR3 nucleotide sequence: TGCGCCAGCAGCTTGGGGGGGACTAGCGGGATGGAAGGCGAGCAGTACTTC. Protein: CASSLGGTSGMEGEQYF.

This clonotype was counted ten times or more. This chain uses TRBV12-3 or TRBV12-4 with TRBJ2-2; a possible D gene is TRBD1 (5 bases). CDR3 length: 15 amino acids. V lost 0 bases and J lost 4, with 9 bases in between. CDR3 coding DNA: TGTGCCAGCAGTTTAGCTACAGGTCGCACCGGGGAGCTGTTTTTT. Translated: CASSLATGRTGELFF.

This clonotype was seen a few times. The V and J genes are TRBV20-1 and TRBJ1-5; no clear D gene. The CDR3 runs to 10 residues. Trimming removed 5 bases from V and 9 bases from J, with 8 bases in between. Germline-derived CDR1 and CDR2 are DFQATT and SNEGSKA (reference sequence). The DNA for the CDR3 is TGCAGTGCTGGTATATGGCCCCAGCATTTT. Translated: CSAGIWPQHF.

Ten or more counts support this clonotype. The chain is built from TRBV3-1 and TRBJ1-5; tentatively, D is TRBD1 (5 bases). CDR1 and CDR2 from the germline V gene are LGHDT and YNNKEL (reference sequence). The CDR3 consists of 16 residues. V lost 0 bases and J 7 bases, leaving 16 bases between the germline ends. The CDR3 DNA is TGTGCCAGCAGCCAAGATCTCAGTAGGGGAGACCAGCCCCAGCATTTT. Translating gives CASSQDLSRGDQPQHF.

This clonotype was seen once. V is TRBV19 and J is TRBJ2-1; maybe TRBD1 (6 bases). V gave up 6 bases and J gave up 8 bases, with 17 bases separating them. The germline gives CDR1 LNHDA, CDR2 SQIVND (reference sequence). The CDR3 has 14 residues. The CDR3 is CASRQLTGPDEQFF. The CDR3 DNA sequence: TGTGCCAGTAGACAATTAACAGGGCCGGATGAGCAGTTCTTC.

J is TRBJ2-7 and V is TRBV7-9; 9 bases map to TRBD2. The junction had 10 bases not matched to a gene; V was cut back by 6 bases and J by 4 bases. CDR3 length equals 15 residues. CDR1 is SEHNR, CDR2 FQNEAQ, per germline (reference sequence). CDR3 residues: CASSRTSEGGYEQYF. DNA for the CDR3: TGTGCCAGCAGTCGGACTAGCGAGGGTGGATACGAGCAGTACTTC.

This clonotype was picked up many times. This chain links TRBV10-2 with TRBJ1-1; a possible D gene is TRBD1 (5 bases). CDR1 and CDR2 from the germline V gene are WSHSY and SAAADI. The length of the CDR3 is 13 residues. With 7 bases removed from V and 3 bases from J, the gap between germline ends came to 12 bases. The DNA of the CDR3 is TGCGCCAGCAAGCTACAGGAGGACACTGAAGCTTTCTTT. Protein sequence: CASKLQEDTEAFF.

This clonotype was found many times. The chain has TRBV28 and TRBJ2-1; no clear D. The CDR3 has 15 residues. Per germline, CDR1 MDHEN and CDR2 SYDVKM. Trimming removed 6 bases at V and 0 bases at J, with 12 bases between. The CDR3 bases are TGTGCCAGCAGCGGACGACCTATCTCCTACAATGAGCAGTTCTTC. Encoded protein: CASSGRPISYNEQFF.

This clonotype was counted at least ten times. The chain is built from TRBV3-1 and TRBJ1-4; 7 nucleotides match TRBD1. Germline CDR1 LGHDT, CDR2 YNNKEL (reference sequence). With 0 bases clipped from V and 7 bases from J, the junction kept 5 bases outside the gene matches. The CDR3 length is 15 residues. The CDR3 is CASSQDHRGGEKLFF. DNA of the CDR3: TGTGCCAGCAGCCAAGATCACAGGGGTGGTGAAAAACTGTTTTTT. The variable domain in full, completed from reference TRBV3-1 and TRBJ1-4, reads DTAVSQTPKYLVTQMGNDKSIKCEQNLGHDTMYWYKQDSKKFLKIMFSYNNKELIINETVPNRFSPKSPDKAHLNLHINSLELGDSAVYFCASSQDHRGGEKLFFGSGTQLSVL.